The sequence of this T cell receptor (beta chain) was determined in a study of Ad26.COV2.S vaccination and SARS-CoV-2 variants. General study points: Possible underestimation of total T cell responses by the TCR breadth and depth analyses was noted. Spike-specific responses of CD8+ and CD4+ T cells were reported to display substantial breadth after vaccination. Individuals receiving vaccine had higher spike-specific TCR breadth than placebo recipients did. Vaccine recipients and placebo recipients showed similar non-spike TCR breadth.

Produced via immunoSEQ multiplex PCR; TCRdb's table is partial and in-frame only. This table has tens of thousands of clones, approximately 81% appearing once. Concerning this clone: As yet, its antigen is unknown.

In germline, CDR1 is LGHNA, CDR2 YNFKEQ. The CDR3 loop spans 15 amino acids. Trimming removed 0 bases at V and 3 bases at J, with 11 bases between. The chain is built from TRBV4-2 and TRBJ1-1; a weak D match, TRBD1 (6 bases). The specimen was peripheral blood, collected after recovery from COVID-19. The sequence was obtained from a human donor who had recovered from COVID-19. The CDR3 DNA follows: TGTGCCAGCAGCCAAGAGGGGGCAGGGCACACTGAAGCTTTCTTT. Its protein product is CASSQEGAGHTEAFF.